Below, 18 T cell receptor beta chains from the same sample are listed, as sequenced in a study of CD8 T cells in ankylosing spondylitis. TCRdb ran MiXCR on the 5' RACE reads and lists one entry per CDR3 protein. The data show approximately 340,000 distinct CDR3 sequences, 14% to 15% seen once. The specimen sequenced was blood, either unsorted or a sorted T cell fraction (not recorded which). These receptor sequences come from a male donor with ankylosing spondylitis or in good health (not recorded which).

This clonotype occurred a few times. The chain uses TRBV5-1 and TRBJ1-4; D unresolved. Trimming stripped 3 bases from V and 0 bases from J, with 9 bases between. This CDR3 spans 15 amino acids. Germline V gene sequence: CDR1 SGHRS, CDR2 YFSETQ. DNA for the CDR3: TGCGCCAGCAGCTGGCGGCCTGCAACTAATGAAAAACTGTTTTTT. Translated: CASSWRPATNEKLFF.

This clonotype was found a few times. This chain links TRBV20-1 with TRBJ2-7; D call uncertain. V was pared by 5 bases and J by 4 bases, with 21 bases between. CDR3 length: 15 residues. Germline V gene sequence: CDR1 DFQATT, CDR2 SNEGSKA (reference sequence). The CDR3 DNA sequence: TGCAGTGCTTTACACTCCGGTTCCAGGCTGTACGAGCAGTACTTC. This codes for CSALHSGSRLYEQYF.

This clonotype was seen a few times. This chain joins TRBV21-1 and TRBJ1-5. TRBV21-1 is listed as a pseudogene. The CDR3 sequence is 12 residues long. CDR3 sequence (DNA): TGTGCCAAGATAATTGGATGTCAGCCCCAGCATTTT. Amino acids: CAKIIGCQPQHF.

This clonotype turned up a few times. In DNA form, the CDR3 reads TGCAGTGCCACCGGGACTAGCGGTATATGGGAGACCCAGTACTTC. Its translation is CSATGTSGIWETQYF. The chain combines TRBV20-1 with TRBJ2-5, with 11 bases aligning to TRBD2. Germline V gene lookup returns CDR1 DFQATT and CDR2 SNEGSKA (reference sequence). The V segment lost 6 bases and the J segment 5 bases; nucleotides outside the gene matches: 11. The CDR3 consists of 15 residues.

This clonotype came up a few times. V and J are TRBV20-1 and TRBJ1-1; D is undetermined. V lost 2 bases, J lost 8 bases, and 6 bases lay in between. The germline V gene has CDR1 DFQATT and CDR2 SNEGSKA (reference sequence). CDR3 length: 10 residues. CDR3 region: CSARSGEAFF. The CDR3 bases are TGCAGTGCTAGATCGGGGGAAGCTTTCTTT.

This clonotype was seen only once. The rearrangement links TRBV3-1 to TRBJ2-7; 9 bases match TRBD2. V was pared by 4 bases and J by 3 bases, with 4 bases of the junction left unmatched. CDR1 LGHDT and CDR2 YNNKEL come from the germline V gene (reference sequence). This CDR3 has 14 residues. The CDR3 is CASSRTSVSYEQYF. The CDR3 nucleotides are TGTGCCAGCAGCCGGACTAGCGTGAGCTACGAGCAGTACTTC.

The chain links TRBV5-1 to TRBJ2-5, with D perhaps TRBD1 (7 bases). Germline assignment: CDR1 SGHRS and CDR2 YFSETQ. V was trimmed by 2 bases and J by 4 bases, leaving 12 bases between them. The CDR3 spans 14 residues. The CDR3 is CASSLEQGGETQYF. CDR3 bases: TGCGCCAGCAGCTTAGAGCAGGGGGGAGAGACCCAGTACTTC.

In its sample, this clonotype was seen many times. The V call is TRBV12-3 or TRBV12-4, the J call TRBJ2-3, with 7 positions matching TRBD1. V trimming: 10 bases; J trimming: 0 bases; junction bases outside the gene matches: 7. CDR3 length: 14 residues. The CDR3 sequence: CATTGTESTDTQYF. The CDR3 nucleotides are TGTGCCACCACGGGGACAGAGAGCACAGATACGCAGTATTTT.

The V gene is TRBV27, the J gene TRBJ2-6, with a weak D call TRBD1 (6 bases). Germline V lookup: CDR1 MNHEY, CDR2 SMNVEV (reference sequence). CDR3 length: 19 amino acids. V dropped 3 bases and J dropped 0 bases, with 18 bases sitting between them. In DNA, the CDR3 is TGTGCCAGCAGTTTGAGGACAGCTCCTTCTACCTCTGGGGCCAACGTCCTGACTTTC. Translated: CASSLRTAPSTSGANVLTF.

The sample holds a few counts of this clonotype. This chain connects TRBV6-1 to TRBJ2-5; D unclear. The germline V gene has CDR1 MNHNS and CDR2 SASEGT. V lost 4 bases, J lost 2 bases, and 8 bases lay in between. CDR3 size: 13 residues. The CDR3 loop reads CASSASLQETQYF. The CDR3 nucleotides are TGTGCCAGCAGTGCCAGCCTTCAAGAGACCCAGTACTTC.

This clonotype was picked up a small number of times. The chain uses TRBV7-2 and TRBJ2-3; tentatively, D is TRBD1 (6 bases). The ends were cut back, 2 bases at V and 8 bases at J, with 14 bases in the middle. The CDR3 loop spans 14 amino acids. CDR1 is SGHTA, CDR2 FQGNSA, per germline. CDR3 loop: CASSLLGTLGTQYF. For the CDR3, the DNA is TGTGCCAGCAGCTTATTAGGGACATTAGGTACGCAGTATTTT.

This clonotype was counted between two and nine times. The genes are TRBV29-1 and TRBJ1-2; 7 bases are shared with TRBD1. The CDR3 covers 15 residues. Germline CDR1 is SQVTM and CDR2 is ANQGSEA. V lost 5 bases, J lost 3 bases, and 12 bases stayed unmatched. The CDR3 DNA reads TGCAGCGTTCACAGGTCACGAGACAGGGACTATGGCTACACCTTC. It yields the protein CSVHRSRDRDYGYTF.

The CDR3 sequence: CAISETGAEQYF. CDR3 in DNA: TGTGCCATCAGTGAGACAGGGGCCGAGCAGTACTTC. The V and J genes are TRBV10-3 and TRBJ2-7; 7 bases fit TRBD1. V lost 2 bases to trimming and J lost 6 bases; unmatched junction nucleotides: 1. CDR3 length: 12 residues. Germline CDR1 reads ENHRY; CDR2 reads SYGVKD.

This clonotype appeared a few times. V gene TRBV20-1 combines with J gene TRBJ2-7, with 11 bases matching TRBD1. Germline trimming cut 0 bases from V and 7 bases from J; bases unmatched to any gene: 5. This CDR3 has 14 amino acids. Germline CDR1 DFQATT, CDR2 SNEGSKA (reference sequence). The CDR3 region has the DNA TGCAGTGCTAGAGATTGGACAGGGGGCCCGGAGCAGTACTTC. Residues: CSARDWTGGPEQYF.

DNA of the CDR3: TGTGCCAGCAGTTTTCGCGCAGGGGGCTCTGTCGAGCAGTACTTC. Protein: CASSFRAGGSVEQYF. The rearrangement joins TRBV6-5 to TRBJ2-7, with 8 nucleotides matching TRBD1. The germline gives CDR1 MNHEY, CDR2 SVGAGI. The ends lost 4 bases at V and 6 bases at J; junction bases unmatched: 11. This CDR3 region has 15 residues.

This chain joins TRBV6-1 and TRBJ2-3; weak D call: TRBD1 (6 bases). Germline CDR1 reads MNHNS; CDR2 reads SASEGT. Deletions cut 4 bases from V and 9 bases from J, with 11 bases between. This CDR3 region has 12 residues. This chain's CDR3 is CASSVQGWTQYF. CDR3 DNA: TGTGCCAGCAGTGTACAGGGTTGGACGCAGTATTTT.

This clonotype was seen a handful of times. V and J are TRBV3-1 and TRBJ2-1; D is undetermined. Trimming took off 6 bases at V and 5 bases at J, with 20 bases between the two ends. This CDR3 is 16 amino acids long. Germline CDR1 is LGHDT and CDR2 is YNNKEL (reference sequence). As DNA, the CDR3 is TGTGCCAGCAGTCGCGAGGCACTCCGCCGTGACAATGAGCAGTTCTTC. This translates into CASSREALRRDNEQFF.

The chain couples TRBV3-1 to TRBJ1-5; 7 nucleotides match TRBD1. The CDR3 has 12 residues. The V gene's germline CDR1 is LGHDT and CDR2 YNNKEL (reference sequence). V shed 10 bases, J shed 11 bases, and the junction held 11 bases outside the gene matches. The CDR3 DNA reads TGTGCCACAAGGGGGCCGGAGGGGTCCCAGCATTTT. Encoded protein: CATRGPEGSQHF.